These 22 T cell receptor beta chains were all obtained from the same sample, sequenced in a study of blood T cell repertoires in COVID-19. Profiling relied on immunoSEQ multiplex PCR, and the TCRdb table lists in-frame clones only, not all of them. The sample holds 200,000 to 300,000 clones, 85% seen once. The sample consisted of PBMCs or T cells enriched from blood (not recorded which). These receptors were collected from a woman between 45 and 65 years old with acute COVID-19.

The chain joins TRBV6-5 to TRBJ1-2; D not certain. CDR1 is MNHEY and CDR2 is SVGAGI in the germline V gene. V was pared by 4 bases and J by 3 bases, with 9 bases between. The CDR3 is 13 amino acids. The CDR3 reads CASSFVLDYGYTF. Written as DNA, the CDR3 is TGTGCCAGCAGTTTTGTCCTCGACTATGGCTACACCTTC.

CDR3 sequence (DNA): TGCAGCGTCGGTGGGGGCAGTAACTATGGCTACACCTTC. Amino acid sequence: CSVGGGSNYGYTF. This rearrangement joins TRBV29-1 to TRBJ1-2; a possible D gene is TRBD1 (6 bases). CDR1 SQVTM and CDR2 ANQGSEA come from the germline V gene. V dropped 6 bases and J dropped 1 base, with 12 bases sitting between them. The CDR3 sequence is 13 residues long.

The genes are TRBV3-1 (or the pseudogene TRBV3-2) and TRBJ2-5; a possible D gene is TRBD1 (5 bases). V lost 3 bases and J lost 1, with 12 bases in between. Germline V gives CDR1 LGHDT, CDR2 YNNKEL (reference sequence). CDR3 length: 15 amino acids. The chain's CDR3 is CASSQNKQGQETQYF. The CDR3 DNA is TGTGCCAGCAGCCAGAATAAGCAGGGCCAAGAGACCCAGTACTTC.

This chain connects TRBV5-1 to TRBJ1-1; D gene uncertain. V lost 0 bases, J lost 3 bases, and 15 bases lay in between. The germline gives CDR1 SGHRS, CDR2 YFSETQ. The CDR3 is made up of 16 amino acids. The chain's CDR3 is CASSLAIRFPDTEAFF. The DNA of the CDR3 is TGCGCCAGCAGCTTGGCCATTCGGTTTCCGGACACTGAAGCTTTCTTT.

CDR3 region: CASSPQTDTGELFF. The CDR3 DNA reads TGTGCCAGCTCACCACAGACAGACACCGGGGAGCTGTTTTTT. This chain uses TRBV18 with TRBJ2-2; D possibly corresponds to TRBD1 (5 bases). This CDR3 contains 14 residues. Germline-derived CDR1 and CDR2 are KGHSH and LQKENI. Trimming shortened V by 1 base and J by 3 bases, and 6 bases separated the two germline ends.

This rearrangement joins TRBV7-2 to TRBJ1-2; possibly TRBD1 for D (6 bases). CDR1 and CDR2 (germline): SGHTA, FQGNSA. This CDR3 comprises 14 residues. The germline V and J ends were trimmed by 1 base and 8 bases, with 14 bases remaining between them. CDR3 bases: TGTGCCAGCAGCTTAGGCAGGGGTTACGACGGCTACACCTTC. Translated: CASSLGRGYDGYTF.

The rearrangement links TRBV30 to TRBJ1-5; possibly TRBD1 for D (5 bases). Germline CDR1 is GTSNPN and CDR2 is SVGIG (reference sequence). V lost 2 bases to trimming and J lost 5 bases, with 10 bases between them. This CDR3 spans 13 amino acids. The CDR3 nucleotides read TGTGCCTGGAGTTTAACCAGGGATCAGCCCCAGCATTTT. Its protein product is CAWSLTRDQPQHF.

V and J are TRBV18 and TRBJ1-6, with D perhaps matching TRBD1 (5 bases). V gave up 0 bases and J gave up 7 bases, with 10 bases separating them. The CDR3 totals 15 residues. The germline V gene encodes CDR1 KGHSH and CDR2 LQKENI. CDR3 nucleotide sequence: TGTGCCAGCTCACCACCTCAGGGATACAATTCACCCCTCCACTTT. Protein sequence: CASSPPQGYNSPLHF. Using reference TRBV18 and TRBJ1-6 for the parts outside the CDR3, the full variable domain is NAGVMQNPRHLVRRRGQEARLRCSPMKGHSHVYWYRQLPEEGLKFMVYLQKENIIDESGMPKERFSAEFPKEGPSILRIQQVVRGDSAAYFCASSPPQGYNSPLHFGNGTRLTVT.

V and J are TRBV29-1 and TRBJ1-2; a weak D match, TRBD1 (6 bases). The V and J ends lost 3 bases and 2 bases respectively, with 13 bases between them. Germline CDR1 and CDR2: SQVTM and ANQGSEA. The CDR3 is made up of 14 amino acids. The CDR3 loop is CSVESTGQNYGYTF. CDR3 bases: TGCAGCGTTGAGAGTACAGGGCAAAACTATGGCTACACCTTC.

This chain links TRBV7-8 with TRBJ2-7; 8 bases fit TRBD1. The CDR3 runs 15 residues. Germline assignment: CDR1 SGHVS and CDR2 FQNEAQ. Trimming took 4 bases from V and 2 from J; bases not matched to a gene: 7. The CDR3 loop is CASSSRDRFPYEQYF. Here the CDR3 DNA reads TGTGCCAGCAGCTCCCGGGACAGGTTCCCCTACGAGCAGTACTTC. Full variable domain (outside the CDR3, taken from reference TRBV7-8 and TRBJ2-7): GAGVSQSPRYKVAKRGQDVALRCDPISGHVSLFWYQQALGQGPEFLTYFQNEAQLDKSGLPSDRFFAERPEGSVSTLKIQRTQQEDSAVYLCASSSRDRFPYEQYFGPGTRLTVT.

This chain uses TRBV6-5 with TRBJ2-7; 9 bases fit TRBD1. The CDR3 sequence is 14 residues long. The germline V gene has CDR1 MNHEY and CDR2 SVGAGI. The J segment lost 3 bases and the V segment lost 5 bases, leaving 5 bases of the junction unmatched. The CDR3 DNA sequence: TGTGCCAGCAGTCGACAGGGGGGCAACTACGAGCAGTACTTC. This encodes CASSRQGGNYEQYF.

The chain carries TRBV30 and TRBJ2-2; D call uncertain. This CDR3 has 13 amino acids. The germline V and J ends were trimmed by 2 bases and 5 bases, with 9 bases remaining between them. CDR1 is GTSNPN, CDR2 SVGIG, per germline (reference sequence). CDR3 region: CAWSSSSTGELFF. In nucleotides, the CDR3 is TGTGCCTGGAGTTCCTCTAGTACCGGGGAGCTGTTTTTT. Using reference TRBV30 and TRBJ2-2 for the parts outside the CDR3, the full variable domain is SQTIHQWPATLVQPVGSPLSLECTVEGTSNPNLYWYRQAAGRGLQLLFYSVGIGQISSEVPQNLSASRPQDRQFILSSKKLLLSDSGFYLCAWSSSSTGELFFGEGSRLTVL.

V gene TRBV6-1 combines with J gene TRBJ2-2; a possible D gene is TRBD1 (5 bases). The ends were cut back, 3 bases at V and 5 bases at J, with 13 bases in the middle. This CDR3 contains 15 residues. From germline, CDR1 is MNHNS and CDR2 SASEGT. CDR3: CASSDVGAGTGELFF. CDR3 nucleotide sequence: TGTGCCAGCAGTGATGTAGGGGCAGGGACCGGGGAGCTGTTTTTT.

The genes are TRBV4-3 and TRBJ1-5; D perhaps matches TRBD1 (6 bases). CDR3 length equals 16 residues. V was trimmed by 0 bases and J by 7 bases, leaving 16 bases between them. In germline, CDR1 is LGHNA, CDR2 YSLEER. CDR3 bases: TGCGCCAGCAGCCAAGAGCTCAGGGGCCCAGGACAGCCCCAGCATTTT. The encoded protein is CASSQELRGPGQPQHF.

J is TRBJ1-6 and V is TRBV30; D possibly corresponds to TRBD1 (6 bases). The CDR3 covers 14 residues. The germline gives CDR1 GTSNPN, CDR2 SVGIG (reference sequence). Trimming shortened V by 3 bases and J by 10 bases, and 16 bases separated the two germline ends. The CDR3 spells CAWSPSRGESPLHF. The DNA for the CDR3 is TGTGCCTGGAGCCCAAGCAGGGGAGAGTCACCCCTCCACTTT. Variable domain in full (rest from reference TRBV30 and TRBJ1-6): SQTIHQWPATLVQPVGSPLSLECTVEGTSNPNLYWYRQAAGRGLQLLFYSVGIGQISSEVPQNLSASRPQDRQFILSSKKLLLSDSGFYLCAWSPSRGESPLHFGNGTRLTVT.

CDR3 loop: CASSQRVGEQYF. The CDR3 bases are TGTGCCAGCAGCCAGAGGGTGGGCGAGCAGTACTTC. This chain connects TRBV3-1 (or the pseudogene TRBV3-2) to TRBJ2-7; possibly TRBD2 for D (5 bases). The germline V gene encodes CDR1 LGHDT and CDR2 YNNKEL (reference sequence). Trimming left V 3 bases short and J 6 bases short, with 9 bases between. The CDR3 is made up of 12 amino acids.

DNA for the CDR3: TGTGCCAGCAGTTACGCGGAGGCTCTCCCGAGCTCCTACAATGAGCAGTTCTTC. As protein: CASSYAEALPSSYNEQFF. V and J are TRBV6-2 or TRBV6-3 and TRBJ2-1, with a tentative D call TRBD2 (5 bases). V was clipped by 2 bases and J by 0 bases, with 17 bases between them. Germline CDR1 is MNHEY and CDR2 is SVGEGT. The CDR3 totals 18 residues.

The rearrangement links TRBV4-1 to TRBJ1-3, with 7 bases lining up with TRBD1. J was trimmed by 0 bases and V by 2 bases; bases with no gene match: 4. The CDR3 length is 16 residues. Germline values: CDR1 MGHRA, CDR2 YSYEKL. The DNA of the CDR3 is TGCGCCAGCAGCCAACCGACAGGGCCCTCTGGAAACACCATATATTTT. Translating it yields CASSQPTGPSGNTIYF.

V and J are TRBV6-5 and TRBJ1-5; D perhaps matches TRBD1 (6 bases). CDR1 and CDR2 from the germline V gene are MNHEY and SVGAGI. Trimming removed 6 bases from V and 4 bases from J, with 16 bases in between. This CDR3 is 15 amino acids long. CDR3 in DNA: TGTGCCAGCAGCCCACGGGGGGGCAAGAATCAGCCCCAGCATTTT. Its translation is CASSPRGGKNQPQHF.

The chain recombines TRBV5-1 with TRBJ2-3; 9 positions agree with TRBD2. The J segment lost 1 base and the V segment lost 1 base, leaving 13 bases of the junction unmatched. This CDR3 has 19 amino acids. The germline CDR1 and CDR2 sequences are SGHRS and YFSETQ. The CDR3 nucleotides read TGCGCCAGCAGCTTGACGACTAGCGGTCGACCCATGGGCACAGATACGCAGTATTTT. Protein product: CASSLTTSGRPMGTDTQYF.

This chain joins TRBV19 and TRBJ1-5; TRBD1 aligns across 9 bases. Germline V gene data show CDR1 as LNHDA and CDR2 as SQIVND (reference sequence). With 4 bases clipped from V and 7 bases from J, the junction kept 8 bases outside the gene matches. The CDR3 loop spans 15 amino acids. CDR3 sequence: CASSTWDRASQPQHF. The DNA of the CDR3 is TGTGCCAGTAGTACTTGGGACAGGGCGTCCCAGCCCCAGCATTTT.

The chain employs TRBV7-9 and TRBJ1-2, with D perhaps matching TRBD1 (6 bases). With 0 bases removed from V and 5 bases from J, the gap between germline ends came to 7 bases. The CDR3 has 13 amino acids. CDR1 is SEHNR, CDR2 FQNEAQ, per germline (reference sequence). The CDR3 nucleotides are TGTGCCAGCAGCTTAGCACAGGGTTATGGCTACACCTTC. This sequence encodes CASSLAQGYGYTF.